These 7 T cell receptor beta chains came from one sample sequenced in a study of shared clonotypes between healthy human individuals. Some clones are missing from TCRdb's copy, which holds only in-frame ones; the method was immunoSEQ multiplex PCR. The sample includes about 1 million clones, around 74% of them seen just once. Sequenced sample: memory CD4+ T cells sorted from blood. Subset reported: CD45RA-negative fraction. Receptors were obtained from a young man in good health.

The rearrangement links TRBV5-1 to TRBJ1-3, with a tentative D call TRBD1 (6 bases). Germline loops: CDR1 SGHRS, CDR2 YFSETQ. Trimming shortened V by 3 bases and J by 0 bases, and 16 bases separated the two germline ends. There are 17 residues in the CDR3. The CDR3 reads CASSSGGMSPSGNTIYF. The CDR3 nucleotides read TGCGCCAGCAGCTCGGGGGGCATGAGCCCCTCTGGAAACACCATATATTTT.

The chain has TRBV2 and TRBJ2-5; either TRBD1 or TRBD2 may fit D (6 bases each). The V end lost 3 bases, the J end lost 2 bases, and 19 bases lay between the germline ends. The germline V gene has CDR1 SNHLY and CDR2 FYNNEI. The CDR3 has 17 amino acids. The CDR3 DNA is TGTGCCAGCAGTGAGGAGTCGGGGGCCGGTCAACAAGAGACCCAGTACTTC. Its translation: CASSEESGAGQQETQYF. The whole variable domain, filled in from reference TRBV2 and TRBJ2-5, reads EPEVTQTPSHQVTQMGQEVILRCVPISNHLYFYWYRQILGQKVEFLVSFYNNEISEKSEIFDDQFSVERPDGSNFTLKIRSTKLEDSAMYFCASSEESGAGQQETQYFGPGTRLLVL.

J is TRBJ2-7 and V is TRBV6-1, with TRBD1 as a possible D gene (6 bases). Trimming removed 7 bases at V and 5 bases at J, with 18 bases between. CDR1 is MNHNS, CDR2 SASEGT, per germline. The CDR3 loop spans 14 amino acids. CDR3 in amino acids: CASKSGQAGDEQYF. The DNA of the CDR3 is TGTGCCAGCAAATCGGGACAAGCCGGCGACGAGCAGTACTTC.

J is TRBJ2-7 and V is TRBV6-5, with 7 bases identical to TRBD1. CDR3 size: 13 residues. V dropped 6 bases and J dropped 3; count of bases not matched to a gene: 5. CDR1 is MNHEY, CDR2 SVGAGI, per germline. The CDR3 sequence is CASSNAGGYEQYF. In nucleotides, the CDR3 is TGTGCCAGCAGCAATGCAGGGGGCTACGAGCAGTACTTC.

The chain couples TRBV7-9 to TRBJ1-3; D is ambiguous. Trimming removed 6 bases from V and 4 bases from J, with 13 bases in between. The CDR3 length is 14 residues. Looked up from germline, CDR1 is SEHNR and CDR2 is FQNEAQ (reference sequence). The CDR3 coding sequence is TGTGCCAGCAGGGAATCTTCGGGGGGAAACACCATATATTTT. Translating it yields CASRESSGGNTIYF. The variable domain in full, with the rest retrieved from reference TRBV7-9 and TRBJ1-3, is DTGVSQNPRHKITKRGQNVTFRCDPISEHNRLYWYRQTLGQGPEFLTYFQNEAQLEKSRLLSDRFSAERPKGSFSTLEIQRTEQGDSAMYLCASRESSGGNTIYFGEGSWLTVV.

V is TRBV6-5 and J is TRBJ2-7, with 8 bases that match TRBD1. The ends lost 5 bases at V and 0 bases at J; junction bases unmatched: 6. CDR3 size: 15 residues. Germline V gives CDR1 MNHEY, CDR2 SVGAGI. The CDR3 region has the DNA TGTGCCAGCAGTACCGCGGACAGGGTCTCCTACGAGCAGTACTTC. Translation: CASSTADRVSYEQYF.

This sequence joins TRBV19 and TRBJ2-7; D call uncertain. The ends were cut back, 6 bases at V and 0 bases at J, with 12 bases in the middle. This CDR3 is built from 14 residues. Germline V gene data show CDR1 as LNHDA and CDR2 as SQIVND (reference sequence). CDR3 in amino acids: CASRKDWSSYEQYF. CDR3 nucleotides: TGTGCCAGTAGAAAAGACTGGAGCTCCTACGAGCAGTACTTC.